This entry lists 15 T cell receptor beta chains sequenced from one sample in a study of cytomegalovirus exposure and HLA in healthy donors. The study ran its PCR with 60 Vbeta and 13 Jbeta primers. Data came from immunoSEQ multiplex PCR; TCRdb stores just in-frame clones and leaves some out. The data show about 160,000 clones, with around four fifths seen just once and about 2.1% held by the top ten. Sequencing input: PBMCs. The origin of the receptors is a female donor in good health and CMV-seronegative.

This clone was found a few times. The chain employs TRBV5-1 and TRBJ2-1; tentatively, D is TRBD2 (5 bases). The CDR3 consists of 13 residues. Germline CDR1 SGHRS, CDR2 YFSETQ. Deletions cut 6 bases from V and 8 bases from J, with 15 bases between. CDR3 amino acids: CASTRTDSDEQFF. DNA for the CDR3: TGCGCCAGCACCAGGACGGACTCCGATGAGCAGTTCTTC. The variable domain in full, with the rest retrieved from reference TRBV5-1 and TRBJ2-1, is KAGVTQTPRYLIKTRGQQVTLSCSPISGHRSVSWYQQTPGQGLQFLFEYFSETQRNKGNFPGRFSGRQFSNSRSEMNVSTLELGDSALYLCASTRTDSDEQFFGPGTRLTVL.

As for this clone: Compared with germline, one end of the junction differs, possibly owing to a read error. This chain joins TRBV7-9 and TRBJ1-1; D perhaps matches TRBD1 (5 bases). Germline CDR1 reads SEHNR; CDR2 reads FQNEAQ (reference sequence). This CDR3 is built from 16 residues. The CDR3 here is CSSSLGLGGVNTEAFF. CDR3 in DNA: TGTTCCAGCAGCTTAGGTTTGGGGGGGGTGAACACTGAAGCTTTCTTT.

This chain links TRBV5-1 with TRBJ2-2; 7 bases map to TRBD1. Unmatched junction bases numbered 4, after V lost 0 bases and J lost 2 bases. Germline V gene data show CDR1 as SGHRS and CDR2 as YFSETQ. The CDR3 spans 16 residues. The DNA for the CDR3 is TGCGCCAGCAGCTTGGGTGGGACAGACAACACCGGGGAGCTGTTTTTT. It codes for CASSLGGTDNTGELFF. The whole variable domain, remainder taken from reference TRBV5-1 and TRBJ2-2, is KAGVTQTPRYLIKTRGQQVTLSCSPISGHRSVSWYQQTPGQGLQFLFEYFSETQRNKGNFPGRFSGRQFSNSRSEMNVSTLELGDSALYLCASSLGGTDNTGELFFGEGSRLTVL.

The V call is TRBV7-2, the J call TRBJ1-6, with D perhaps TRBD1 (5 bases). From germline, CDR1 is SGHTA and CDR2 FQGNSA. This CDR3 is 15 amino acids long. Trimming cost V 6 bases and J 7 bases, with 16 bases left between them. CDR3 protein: CASSPRTGLNSPLHF. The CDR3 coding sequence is TGTGCCAGCAGTCCACGTACAGGATTAAATTCACCCCTCCACTTT.

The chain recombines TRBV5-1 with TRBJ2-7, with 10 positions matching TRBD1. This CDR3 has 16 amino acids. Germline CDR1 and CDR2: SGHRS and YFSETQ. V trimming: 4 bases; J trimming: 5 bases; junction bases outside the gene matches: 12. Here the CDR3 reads CASSPTGGLLRHEQYF. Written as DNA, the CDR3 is TGCGCCAGCAGCCCGACAGGGGGCTTGCTTCGCCACGAGCAGTACTTC.

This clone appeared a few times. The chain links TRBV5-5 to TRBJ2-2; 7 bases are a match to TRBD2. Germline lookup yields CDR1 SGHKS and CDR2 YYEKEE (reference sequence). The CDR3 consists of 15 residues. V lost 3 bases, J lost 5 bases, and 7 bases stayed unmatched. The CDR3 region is CASSSSGGGTGELFF. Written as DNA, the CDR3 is TGTGCCAGCAGCTCCTCGGGCGGGGGAACCGGGGAGCTGTTTTTT.

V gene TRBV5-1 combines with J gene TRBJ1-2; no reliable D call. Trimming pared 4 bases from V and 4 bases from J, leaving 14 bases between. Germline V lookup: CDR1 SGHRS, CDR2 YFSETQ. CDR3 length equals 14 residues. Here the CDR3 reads CASSPGGSGYGYTF. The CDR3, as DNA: TGCGCCAGCAGCCCCGGCGGGTCGGGCTATGGCTACACCTTC.

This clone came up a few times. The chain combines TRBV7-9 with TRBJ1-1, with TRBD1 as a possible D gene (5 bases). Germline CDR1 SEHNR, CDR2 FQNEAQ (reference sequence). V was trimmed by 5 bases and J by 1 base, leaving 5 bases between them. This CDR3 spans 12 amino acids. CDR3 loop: CASSQGNTEAFF. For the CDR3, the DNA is TGTGCCAGCAGCCAGGGGAACACTGAAGCTTTCTTT.

The CDR3 here is CSVWGQGGTDTQYF. In nucleotides, the CDR3 is TGCAGCGTTTGGGGACAGGGGGGCACAGATACGCAGTATTTT. The chain couples TRBV29-1 to TRBJ2-3; 11 bases fit TRBD1. V dropped 5 bases and J dropped 1; count of bases not matched to a gene: 2. Germline V lookup: CDR1 SQVTM, CDR2 ANQGSEA. The CDR3 is 14 amino acids.

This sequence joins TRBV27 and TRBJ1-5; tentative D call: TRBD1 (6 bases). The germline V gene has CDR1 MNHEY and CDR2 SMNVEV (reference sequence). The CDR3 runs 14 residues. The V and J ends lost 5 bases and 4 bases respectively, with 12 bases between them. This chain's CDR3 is CASSVRGRNQPQHF. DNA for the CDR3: TGTGCCAGCAGTGTCAGGGGTAGGAATCAGCCCCAGCATTTT.

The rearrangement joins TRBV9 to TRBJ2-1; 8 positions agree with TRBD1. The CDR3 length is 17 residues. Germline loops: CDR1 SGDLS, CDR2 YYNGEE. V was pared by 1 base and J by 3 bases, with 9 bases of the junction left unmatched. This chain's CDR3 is CASSVTLPGQDYNEQFF. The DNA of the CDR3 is TGTGCCAGCAGCGTAACCCTTCCGGGACAGGACTACAATGAGCAGTTCTTC.

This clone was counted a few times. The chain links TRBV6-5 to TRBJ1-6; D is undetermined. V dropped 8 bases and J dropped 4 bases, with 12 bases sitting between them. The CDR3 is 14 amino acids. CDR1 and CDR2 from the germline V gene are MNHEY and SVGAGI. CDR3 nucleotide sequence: TGTGCCAGCCGGGTCAGCAAGTATAATTCACCCCTCCACTTT. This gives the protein CASRVSKYNSPLHF.

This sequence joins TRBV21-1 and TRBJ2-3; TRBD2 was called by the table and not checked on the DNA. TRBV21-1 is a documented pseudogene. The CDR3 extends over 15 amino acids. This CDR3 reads CASSRTSNRTDTQYF. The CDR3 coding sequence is TGTGCCAGCAGCAGAACTAGCAATAGGACAGATACGCAGTATTTT.

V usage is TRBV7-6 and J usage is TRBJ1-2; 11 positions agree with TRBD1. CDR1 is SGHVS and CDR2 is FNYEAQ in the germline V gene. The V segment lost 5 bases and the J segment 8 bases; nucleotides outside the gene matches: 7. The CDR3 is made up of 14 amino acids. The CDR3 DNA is TGTGCCAGCAGCCGAGGGACAGGGGGAGACGGCTACACCTTC. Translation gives CASSRGTGGDGYTF.

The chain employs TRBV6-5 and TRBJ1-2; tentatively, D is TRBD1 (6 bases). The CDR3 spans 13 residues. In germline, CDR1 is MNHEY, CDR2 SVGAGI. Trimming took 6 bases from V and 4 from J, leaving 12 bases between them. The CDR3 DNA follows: TGTGCCAGCAGAGGGGACAAGGGCTATGGCTACACCTTC. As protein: CASRGDKGYGYTF.